This T cell receptor (beta chain) originates from a study of blood T cell repertoires in COVID-19 (dated by TCRdb to 2020 to 2021). About the study as a whole: Samples from collaborators originated in the United States, Italy and Spain and spanned both the acute and convalescent phases of COVID-19. Sample metadata almost always included a de-identified subject ID, COVID-19 status, age in years and sex. The samples were drawn from the first 160 participants of the ongoing ImmuneRACE study and from some 1,300 subjects provided by 6 global collaborators. Where available, HLA class I and class II types were obtained from metadata supplied by the sample provider rather than from assay-based typing. The prospective study material was composed of cDNA or gDNA derived from T cells, B-cell-depleted T cells, or PBMCs. The repertoires were made available in a free public database intended to serve as a resource for research on the immune response to SARS-CoV-2. Deeply sampled blood TCRbeta repertoires from subjects exposed to, actively infected with, or recovered from COVID-19 were included in the dataset.

Of note for this clone: The antigen this receptor binds is unknown. No per-base quality is available; no much larger clone lies one base away.

Each collaborating institution followed its own protocols to collect whole blood in K2EDTA tubes. For TCRbeta analysis, collaborators shipped samples as frozen whole blood, isolated PBMCs, or DNA extracted from either of those sample types. The immunoSEQ Assay, a bias-controlled multiplex PCR, was used to amplify TCRbeta CDR3 regions from genomic DNA. As for how the authors treated the data: The number of nucleated cells in each sample was estimated by amplification of reference gene primers within the assay. To quantify the absolute abundance of each unique TCRbeta CDR3 rearrangement, sequence reads were collapsed and filtered. For each sample, productive Simpson clonality was calculated as the square root of Simpson's diversity index across productive rearrangements. As stored in TCRdb, this immuneACCESS dataset retains in-frame rearrangements with V and J assigned. A fraction of the clones does not appear; measured against another copy, unresolved V genes explain less than half of the discrepancy, and the remainder lacks a known reason. V and J calls and clone size are as listed in that table; D and trimming were resolved from the DNA. In this sample the table shows about 320,000 clones, 83% of which occur a single time. Approximately 1.2% of the sample is held by the ten biggest clonotypes.

Trimmed from V: 6 bases; trimmed from J: 5 bases; junction bases lacking a gene match: 3. Including the terminal cysteine and phenylalanine, the CDR3 comprises 12 residues. The only DNA kept is the CDR3, 36 bases in frame from the first base. Study-wide findings and limitations: The amount of clinical and demographic metadata varied by source and participant and was provided uncurated.

The receptor was isolated from a woman in her 50s with acute or convalescent COVID-19. The specimen was peripheral blood. The V and J segments used are TRBV12-3 or TRBV12-4 and TRBJ2-7; the junction holds 8 bases that match TRBD1. The CDR3 loop reads CASRRQGNEQYF. The DNA sequence reads TGTGCCAGCAGACGACAGGGGAACGAGCAGTACTTC.